Each of the 18 T cell receptor beta chains below was sequenced from the same sample in a study of patients and donors after allogeneic stem cell transplantation. TCRdb fed the RT-PCR reads into MiXCR, producing one record per CDR3 protein. In the table there are about 160,000 distinct CDR3 sequences, about 40% of which are singletons. Sequencing used blood, either unsorted or a sorted T cell fraction (not recorded which). The receptors originated from a human donor who was either an allogeneic HSCT recipient or a stem cell or donor lymphocyte infusion donor (not recorded which). It is not recorded whose cells these are; they may come from a transplant donor.

This chain uses TRBV7-6 with TRBJ1-4, with 7 bases aligning to TRBD1. Germline values: CDR1 SGHVS, CDR2 FNYEAQ. This CDR3 comprises 16 residues. V shed 2 bases, J shed 6 bases, and the junction held 9 bases outside the gene matches. This chain's CDR3 is CASSLMTWTGYEKLFF. CDR3 coding DNA: TGTGCCAGCAGCTTAATGACTTGGACAGGATATGAAAAACTGTTTTTT.

This clonotype was seen a handful of times. This chain's CDR3 is CASSLTSGGNTEAFF. CDR3 in DNA: TGTGCCAGCAGTTTGACCTCAGGGGGGAACACTGAAGCTTTCTTT. J is TRBJ1-1 and V is TRBV6-6, with 7 positions matching TRBD1. The CDR3 has 15 residues. J was trimmed by 1 base and V by 4 bases; bases with no gene match: 6. Germline loops: CDR1 MNHNY, CDR2 SVGAGI (reference sequence).

This rearrangement joins TRBV30 to TRBJ2-3; D is possibly TRBD1 or TRBD2 (5 bases each). This CDR3 spans 15 amino acids. V lost 4 bases, J lost 0 bases, and 14 bases lay in between. CDR1 is GTSNPN, CDR2 SVGIG, per germline (reference sequence). The CDR3 DNA reads as TGTGCCTGGAAGGTATTGGGGGATAGCACAGATACGCAGTATTTT. Translated, it gives CAWKVLGDSTDTQYF.

This clonotype came up a few times. V is TRBV9 and J is TRBJ2-1; no clear D gene. Trimming removed 0 bases at V and 5 bases at J, with 12 bases between. Germline assignment: CDR1 SGDLS and CDR2 YYNGEE. The length of the CDR3 is 15 residues. CDR3 sequence reads: CASSVGPAANNEQFF. In nucleotides, the CDR3 is TGTGCCAGCAGCGTAGGTCCGGCGGCCAACAATGAGCAGTTCTTC.

V usage is TRBV12-3 or TRBV12-4 and J usage is TRBJ2-4, with 7 nucleotides matching TRBD1. The CDR3 is 14 residues long. V was pared by 6 bases and J by 8 bases, with 10 bases of the junction left unmatched. CDR3 loop: CASSPWYRGDIQYF. CDR3 bases: TGTGCCAGCAGCCCGTGGTACAGGGGAGACATTCAGTACTTC.

This clonotype was detected only a few times. The chain joins TRBV20-1 to TRBJ1-4; 7 bases agree with TRBD1. Trimming at V came to 6 bases and at J to 5 bases, leaving 6 bases not matched to a gene. CDR1 and CDR2 (germline): DFQATT, SNEGSKA (reference sequence). The CDR3 runs 13 residues. The CDR3 DNA is TGCAGTGCGCTGACAGGGTTAAATGAAAAACTGTTTTTT. Translation: CSALTGLNEKLFF.

The rearrangement uses TRBV24-1 and TRBJ1-2; 8 nucleotides match TRBD1. Germline CDR1 and CDR2: KGHDR and SFDVKD. This CDR3 is 14 amino acids long. V lost 4 bases, J lost 7 bases, and 7 bases stayed unmatched. The CDR3 DNA follows: TGTGCCACCAGTGACTCTGGGACAGGCCCTGGCTACACCTTC. Translation: CATSDSGTGPGYTF.

The chain couples TRBV5-1 to TRBJ1-3; D perhaps matches TRBD1 (5 bases). The CDR3 extends over 17 amino acids. Looked up from germline, CDR1 is SGHRS and CDR2 is YFSETQ. The V end was cut by 3 bases, the J end by 0 bases, with 16 bases between. The CDR3 region is CASSSGGGTGSGNTIYF. CDR3 DNA: TGCGCCAGCAGCTCGGGCGGGGGAACTGGCTCTGGAAACACCATATATTTT.

This clonotype turned up a few times. The chain combines TRBV9 with TRBJ1-1, with 7 nucleotides matching TRBD1. With V trimmed by 4 bases and J by 5 bases, 11 bases remained unmatched. From germline, CDR1 is SGDLS and CDR2 YYNGEE. CDR3 size: 15 residues. CDR3 sequence reads: CASSPTRGGETEAFF. CDR3 nucleotide sequence: TGTGCCAGCAGCCCTACCAGGGGGGGAGAAACTGAAGCTTTCTTT.

The table lists this clonotype with a few counts. The rearrangement uses TRBV19 and TRBJ1-2; TRBD1 aligns across 7 bases. From germline, CDR1 is LNHDA and CDR2 SQIVND (reference sequence). The CDR3 totals 15 residues. The ends lost 1 base at V and 4 bases at J; junction bases unmatched: 6. The CDR3 DNA sequence: TGTGCCAGTAGTATAGGACGGACAGGCCTCTATGGCTACACCTTC. Encoded protein: CASSIGRTGLYGYTF.

This chain connects TRBV20-1 to TRBJ2-1, with D unclear. Trimming shortened V by 0 bases and J by 8 bases, and 8 bases separated the two germline ends. Germline loops: CDR1 DFQATT, CDR2 SNEGSKA (reference sequence). The CDR3 runs to 12 residues. The CDR3 is CSARDVRYEQFF. In DNA, the CDR3 is TGCAGTGCTAGAGATGTGAGGTATGAGCAGTTCTTC.

This clonotype has just a few counts. The CDR3 sequence: CASSFGGLGTEAFF. In DNA, the CDR3 is TGTGCCAGCAGTTTCGGCGGGCTAGGGACTGAAGCTTTCTTT. This rearrangement joins TRBV12-3 or TRBV12-4 to TRBJ1-1; no reliable D call. CDR3 length equals 14 residues. Trimming pared 3 bases from V and 5 bases from J, leaving 13 bases between.

The V gene is TRBV6-6, the J gene TRBJ2-7; 7 nucleotides agree with TRBD2. The CDR3 has 15 amino acids. Per the germline V gene, CDR1 is MNHNY and CDR2 is SVGAGI (reference sequence). V lost 4 bases and J lost 0; bases outside the gene matches: 6. For the CDR3, the DNA is TGTGCCAGCAGTTCAGTCCCGGGGGGCTCCTACGAGCAGTACTTC. Encoded protein: CASSSVPGGSYEQYF.

This clonotype came up once. The chain employs TRBV7-2 and TRBJ2-5; the D is unclear. V was clipped by 0 bases and J by 5 bases, with 4 bases between them. There are 12 residues in the CDR3. Germline assignment: CDR1 SGHTA and CDR2 FQGNSA. For the CDR3, the DNA is TGTGCCAGCAGCTTAGCCAGCGAGACCCAGTACTTC. Translated, it gives CASSLASETQYF.

This chain links TRBV12-3 or TRBV12-4 with TRBJ2-3; 9 positions agree with TRBD2. CDR3 size: 15 residues. The J segment lost 2 bases and the V segment lost 6 bases, leaving 6 bases of the junction unmatched. CDR3 loop: CASRGSSGVTDTQYF. In DNA, the CDR3 is TGTGCCAGCAGAGGTTCTAGCGGGGTCACAGATACGCAGTATTTT.

The DNA for the CDR3 is TGTGCCAGCAATCTGGGGGACACTAGCAATCAGCCCCAGCATTTT. Encoded protein: CASNLGDTSNQPQHF. The gene calls are TRBV12-3 or TRBV12-4 and TRBJ1-5; possible D gene TRBD1, 6 bases. CDR3 size: 15 residues. Trimming took off 7 bases at V and 0 bases at J, with 13 bases between the two ends.

This clonotype appeared a few times. The V and J genes are TRBV25-1 and TRBJ2-3; TRBD2 agrees at 11 bases. Germline CDR1 MGHDK, CDR2 SYGVNS. The CDR3 contains 14 residues. The trim removed 8 bases at V and 4 bases at J, leaving 5 bases unmatched. CDR3 in DNA: TGTGCCAGCGGTAGCGGGGGGGCCCCAGATACGCAGTATTTT. Residues: CASGSGGAPDTQYF.

V usage is TRBV29-1 and J usage is TRBJ2-3; D gene uncertain. Germline assignment: CDR1 SQVTM and CDR2 ANQGSEA. The CDR3 sequence is 11 residues long. V lost 5 bases and J 5 bases, leaving 8 bases between the germline ends. Here the CDR3 DNA reads TGCAGCGTTCTCATCGGAGATACGCAGTATTTT. It translates to CSVLIGDTQYF.